The 20 T cell receptor beta chains presented below share a single source sample, sequenced in a study of OX40 agonist ivuxolimab in advanced cancers. Some clones are missing from TCRdb's copy, which holds only in-frame ones; the method was immunoSEQ multiplex PCR. The table shows 50,000 to 60,000 clones, with around 85% occurring only once. Source: CD4+ or CD8+ T cells sorted from blood, taken in a trial of the OX40 agonist ivuxolimab. These receptors originate from an adult with an advanced solid tumor such as melanoma, head and neck, liver or kidney cancer.

This clone was observed a few times. The chain employs TRBV7-7 and TRBJ2-1, with a tentative D call TRBD1 (6 bases). The CDR3 spans 15 residues. V was cut by 1 base and J by 9 bases, with 16 bases left in between. Germline V gene data show CDR1 as SSHAT and CDR2 as FNYEAQ (reference sequence). The CDR3 loop reads CASSLDRGSTTEQFF. In DNA, the CDR3 is TGTGCCAGCAGCTTAGATAGGGGGTCAACGACTGAGCAGTTCTTC. Looking up the rest from reference TRBV7-7 and TRBJ2-1 gives the full variable domain: GAGVSQSPRYKVTKRGQDVTLRCDPISSHATLYWYQQALGQGPEFLTYFNYEAQPDKSGLPSDRFSAERPEGSISTLTIQRTEQRDSAMYRCASSLDRGSTTEQFFGPGTRLTVL.

The chain carries TRBV2 and TRBJ1-5; weak D call: TRBD1 (6 bases). Between the trimmed V and J ends, which lost 4 bases and 4 bases, there was a span of 17 bases. The CDR3 has 16 amino acids. Germline CDR1 and CDR2: SNHLY and FYNNEI. CDR3 DNA: TGTGCCAGCAGTGGGGGGGGAGGGGGGACAAATCAGCCCCAGCATTTT. This codes for CASSGGGGGTNQPQHF.

This chain joins TRBV5-1 and TRBJ1-6; 7 nucleotides agree with TRBD1. Germline assignment: CDR1 SGHRS and CDR2 YFSETQ. J was trimmed by 5 bases and V by 3 bases; bases with no gene match: 8. CDR3 length: 16 residues. The CDR3: CASSYSGTAHNSPLHF. The DNA for the CDR3 is TGCGCCAGCAGCTACTCCGGGACAGCGCATAATTCACCCCTCCACTTT. Using reference TRBV5-1 and TRBJ1-6 for the parts outside the CDR3, the full variable domain is KAGVTQTPRYLIKTRGQQVTLSCSPISGHRSVSWYQQTPGQGLQFLFEYFSETQRNKGNFPGRFSGRQFSNSRSEMNVSTLELGDSALYLCASSYSGTAHNSPLHFGNGTRLTVT.

The CDR3 nucleotides read TGTGCCAGCAGCTTTAATAGCGGGGGAAATCAAGAGACCCAGTACTTC. Its protein product is CASSFNSGGNQETQYF. The chain couples TRBV7-2 to TRBJ2-5, with 9 bases fitting TRBD2. V lost 3 bases and J lost 2; bases outside the gene matches: 7. CDR1 SGHTA and CDR2 FQGNSA come from the germline V gene. This CDR3 contains 16 residues.

The chain uses TRBV10-3 and TRBJ1-2; D possibly corresponds to TRBD1 (5 bases). V lost 7 bases, J lost 5 bases, and 11 bases lay in between. This CDR3 spans 12 amino acids. Per germline, CDR1 ENHRY and CDR2 SYGVKD. The CDR3 loop reads CAITAGPYGYTF. In DNA form, the CDR3 reads TGTGCCATCACCGCAGGGCCATATGGCTACACCTTC.

The V call is TRBV27, the J call TRBJ1-1; D is ambiguous. Trimming pared 7 bases from V and 0 bases from J, leaving 9 bases between. Germline V gene sequence: CDR1 MNHEY, CDR2 SMNVEV (reference sequence). There are 13 residues in the CDR3. CDR3 in amino acids: CASTSIMNTEAFF. In DNA, the CDR3 is TGTGCCAGCACATCTATCATGAACACTGAAGCTTTCTTT.

This clone turned up a few times. J is TRBJ1-5 and V is TRBV11-2; 7 positions agree with TRBD1. The CDR3 is 15 amino acids. Germline-derived CDR1 and CDR2 are SGHAT and FQNNGV. J was trimmed by 5 bases and V by 2 bases; bases with no gene match: 6. The CDR3 bases are TGTGCCAGCAGCTTACAGGCAGGGGGACATCAGCCCCAGCATTTT. This codes for CASSLQAGGHQPQHF.

The rearrangement joins TRBV10-3 to TRBJ2-2, with TRBD1 as a possible D gene (6 bases). In germline, CDR1 is ENHRY, CDR2 SYGVKD. The CDR3 length is 16 residues. Between the trimmed V and J ends, which lost 6 bases and 3 bases, there was a span of 17 bases. DNA for the CDR3: TGTGCCATCAGCAGGGACAACAAAAGGGACACCGGGGAGCTGTTTTTT. Encoded protein: CAISRDNKRDTGELFF.

The chain has TRBV12-5 and TRBJ2-5, with 7 bases that match TRBD2. Germline CDR1 LGHNT, CDR2 FRNRAP. The CDR3 covers 17 residues. The V gene end was trimmed by 5 bases and the J gene end by 11 bases; junction bases not matched to a gene: 23. The CDR3 is CASGLRLAEGSSWEQYF. DNA of the CDR3: TGTGCTAGTGGTCTAAGGCTAGCGGAGGGGAGCAGTTGGGAGCAGTACTTC.

The gene calls are TRBV18 and TRBJ2-6; TRBD2 matches 9 bases. Germline V gene data show CDR1 as KGHSH and CDR2 as LQKENI. The CDR3 length is 17 residues. Losses at the gene ends were 1 base for V and 2 bases for J; bases not matched to a gene: 3. The CDR3 sequence: CASSPRGGATGANVLTF. DNA of the CDR3: TGTGCCAGCTCACCACGCGGGGGGGCTACTGGGGCCAACGTCCTGACTTTC. The entire variable domain, with the rest obtained from reference TRBV18 and TRBJ2-6, is as follows: NAGVMQNPRHLVRRRGQEARLRCSPMKGHSHVYWYRQLPEEGLKFMVYLQKENIIDESGMPKERFSAEFPKEGPSILRIQQVVRGDSAAYFCASSPRGGATGANVLTFGAGSRLTVL.

This clone came up once. At the DNA level, this CDR3 is encoded by other sequences in the same sample as well. V gene TRBV19 combines with J gene TRBJ2-5; D is ambiguous. This CDR3 has 12 residues. V lost 1 base and J lost 2, with 2 bases in between. CDR1 LNHDA and CDR2 SQIVND come from the germline V gene (reference sequence). CDR3 region: CASSIGQETQYF. CDR3 nucleotides: TGTGCCAGTAGTATAGGGCAAGAGACCCAGTACTTC. Supplemented by reference TRBV19 and TRBJ2-5, the full variable domain reads DGGITQSPKYLFRKEGQNVTLSCEQNLNHDAMYWYRQDPGQGLRLIYYSQIVNDFQKGDIAEGYSVSREKKESFPLTVTSAQKNPTAFYLCASSIGQETQYFGPGTRLLVL.

This clone showed up just once. The chain carries TRBV9 and TRBJ2-3, with a tentative D call TRBD1 (5 bases). The CDR3 is 12 residues long. Trimming shortened V by 4 bases and J by 6 bases, and 9 bases separated the two germline ends. CDR1 and CDR2 from the germline V gene are SGDLS and YYNGEE. This CDR3 is CASSLPGDTQYF. The CDR3 DNA reads as TGTGCCAGCAGCCTACCAGGGGATACGCAGTATTTT.

The chain uses TRBV5-1 and TRBJ2-7, with a weak D call TRBD1 (6 bases). The CDR3 has 11 residues. V was trimmed by 7 bases and J by 6 bases, leaving 11 bases between them. CDR1 SGHRS and CDR2 YFSETQ come from the germline V gene. CDR3 in DNA: TGCGCCAGCTCAGGACAGCTCGAGCAGTACTTC. Translating it yields CASSGQLEQYF.

V and J are TRBV30 and TRBJ1-2; D uncertain. V was pared by 7 bases and J by 5 bases, with 17 bases between. The CDR3 consists of 13 residues. Germline loops: CDR1 GTSNPN, CDR2 SVGIG (reference sequence). The CDR3 DNA is TGTGCCTCGGAAAAGCCGGGGTGGTATGGCTACACCTTC. Translating gives CASEKPGWYGYTF.

CDR3 protein: CASSLPPASSQGAFF. The DNA of the CDR3 is TGTGCCAGCAGTCTACCCCCGGCATCATCGCAGGGAGCTTTCTTT. This chain links TRBV28 with TRBJ1-1; possible D gene TRBD1, 5 bases. The germline V gene encodes CDR1 MDHEN and CDR2 SYDVKM. The germline V and J ends were trimmed by 5 bases and 10 bases, with 23 bases remaining between them. This CDR3 has 15 residues.

The rearrangement joins TRBV5-1 to TRBJ2-1; D remains ambiguous. V was shortened by 2 bases and J by 7 bases, with 10 bases between the two germline ends. Looked up from germline, CDR1 is SGHRS and CDR2 is YFSETQ. The CDR3 totals 13 residues. In DNA form, the CDR3 reads TGCGCCAGCAGCTTAAGGGTTGCGAATGAGCAGTTCTTC. Its translation is CASSLRVANEQFF.

The chain carries TRBV30 and TRBJ1-5; D remains ambiguous. Germline V lookup: CDR1 GTSNPN, CDR2 SVGIG (reference sequence). This CDR3 has 12 amino acids. Trimming stripped 3 bases from V and 0 bases from J, with 3 bases between. The CDR3 region is CAWSGSNQPQHF. The CDR3 DNA sequence: TGTGCCTGGAGCGGTAGCAATCAGCCCCAGCATTTT.

The V gene is TRBV4-2, the J gene TRBJ2-1; 13 bases agree with TRBD2. This CDR3 has 15 amino acids. The germline gives CDR1 LGHNA, CDR2 YNFKEQ. V gave up 5 bases and J gave up 7 bases; unmatched junction bases: 5. The CDR3 here is CASSYTSGGDNEQFF. CDR3 sequence (DNA): TGTGCCAGCAGCTATACTAGCGGGGGGGATAATGAGCAGTTCTTC.

The chain uses TRBV2 and TRBJ2-4; D possibly corresponds to TRBD2 (7 bases). V was clipped by 8 bases and J by 16 bases, with 27 bases between them. Per the germline V gene, CDR1 is SNHLY and CDR2 is FYNNEI. The CDR3 has 14 amino acids. The CDR3 DNA follows: TGTGCCAGCCGACCGGGGTGGGGGGGCCTTCGGAATTACTTC. Protein: CASRPGWGGLRNYF. Variable domain in full (rest from reference TRBV2 and TRBJ2-4): EPEVTQTPSHQVTQMGQEVILRCVPISNHLYFYWYRQILGQKVEFLVSFYNNEISEKSEIFDDQFSVERPDGSNFTLKIRSTKLEDSAMYFCASRPGWGGLRNYFGAGTRLSVL.

This clone was found once. The CDR3 is CASSEAPPWPQHF. The CDR3 nucleotides are TGTGCCAGCAGTGAGGCCCCCCCTTGGCCCCAGCATTTT. The chain joins TRBV2 to TRBJ1-5; D unclear. The V gene lost 3 bases and the J gene lost 9 bases, with 12 bases spanning the gap. Germline CDR1 is SNHLY and CDR2 is FYNNEI. The CDR3 runs 13 residues.